This T cell receptor beta chain comes out of a study of blood T cell repertoires in COVID-19. Study-wide background: Acute-phase and convalescent COVID-19 samples originated in the United States, Italy and Spain. T cells, B-cell-depleted T cells, or PBMCs provided the cDNA or gDNA that served as material.

Authors' data handling: Amplification of reference gene primers was used by the study to estimate nucleated cell counts. Data came from immunoSEQ multiplex PCR; TCRdb stores just in-frame clones and leaves some out. V and J calls and clone size are as listed in that table; D and trimming were resolved from the DNA. The repertoire has under 350,000 clones, around 89% of them found once; the top ten carry about 4.6%. CDR3 length: 16 amino acids. Per the germline V gene, CDR1 is SGHTA and CDR2 is FQGNSA. Germline trimming cut 3 bases from V and 2 bases from J; bases unmatched to any gene: 6. The gene calls are TRBV7-2 and TRBJ2-4, with 8 bases matching TRBD1. The material sequenced was peripheral blood. This clonotype was sampled from a man between 35 and 55 years old with acute or convalescent COVID-19. The CDR3 is CASSLTGAGSKNIQYF. The DNA of the CDR3 is TGTGCCAGCAGCTTGACAGGGGCTGGGTCCAAAAACATTCAGTACTTC.